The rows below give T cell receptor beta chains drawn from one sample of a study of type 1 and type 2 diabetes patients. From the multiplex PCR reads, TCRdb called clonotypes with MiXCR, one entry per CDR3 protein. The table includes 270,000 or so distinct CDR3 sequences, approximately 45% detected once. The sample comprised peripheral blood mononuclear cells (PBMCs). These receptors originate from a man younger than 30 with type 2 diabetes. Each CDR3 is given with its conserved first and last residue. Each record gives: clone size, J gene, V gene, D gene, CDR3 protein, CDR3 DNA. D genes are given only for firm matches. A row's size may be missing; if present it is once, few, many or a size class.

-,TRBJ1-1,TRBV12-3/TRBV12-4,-,CASTRQLPSMNTEAFF,TGTGCCAGTACCAGACAGCTACCATCCATGAACACTGAAGCTTTCTTT
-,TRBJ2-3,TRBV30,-,CAWSVWGYRSTDTQYF,TGTGCCTGGAGTGTATGGGGCTACCGAAGCACAGATACGCAGTATTTT
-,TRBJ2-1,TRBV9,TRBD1,CASSTPGTGDNEQFF,TGTGCCAGCAGCACCCCCGGGACAGGTGACAATGAGCAGTTCTTC
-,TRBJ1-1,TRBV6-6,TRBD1,CAVKGARSTEAFF,TGTGCCGTGAAGGGGGCGCGGAGCACTGAAGCTTTCTTT
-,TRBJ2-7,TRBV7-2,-,CASSFVLGEQYF,TGTGCCAGCAGCTTTGTCTTGGGCGAGCAGTACTTC
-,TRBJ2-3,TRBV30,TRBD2,CAWSRRGAYTTDTQYF,TGTGCCTGGAGCAGGCGGGGGGCCTATACCACAGATACGCAGTATTTT
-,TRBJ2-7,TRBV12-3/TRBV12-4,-,CASSPGTRGYEQYF,TGTGCCAGCAGTCCCGGGACGAGGGGCTACGAGCAGTACTTC
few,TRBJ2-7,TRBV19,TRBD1,CASSIRDRVSHEQYF,TGTGCCAGTAGTATCCGGGACAGGGTGTCCCACGAGCAGTACTTC
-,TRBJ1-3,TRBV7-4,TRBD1,CARKKTGAGNTIYF,TGTGCCAGGAAAAAGACAGGGGCCGGAAACACCATATATTTT
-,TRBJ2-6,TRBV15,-,CAREAGLRESAASGANVLTF,TGTGCCAGAGAGGCGGGACTCAGAGAGAGCGCTGCCTCTGGGGCCAACGTCCTGACTTTC
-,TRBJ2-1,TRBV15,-,CATSRKRGVNEQFF,TGTGCCACCAGCAGAAAAAGGGGGGTTAATGAGCAGTTCTTC
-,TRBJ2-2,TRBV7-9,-,CATARDPNTGELFF,TGTGCCACGGCAAGGGACCCGAACACCGGGGAGCTGTTTTTT
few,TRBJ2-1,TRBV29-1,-,CSVGGGVDSYNEQFF,TGCAGCGTTGGAGGGGGAGTGGACAGCTACAATGAGCAGTTCTTC
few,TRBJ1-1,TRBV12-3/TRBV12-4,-,CASSPQFEAFF,TGTGCCAGCAGTCCACAGTTTGAAGCTTTCTTT
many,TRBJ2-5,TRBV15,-,CATSRDRSIQETQYF,TGTGCCACCAGCAGAGATAGGAGTATCCAAGAGACCCAGTACTTC
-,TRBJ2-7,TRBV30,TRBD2,CAWSTPYSGRATYEQYF,TGTGCCTGGTCTACCCCCTATAGCGGGAGGGCCACCTACGAGCAGTACTTC
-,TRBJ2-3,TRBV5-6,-,CASSATDTDTQYF,TGTGCCAGCAGCGCTACAGACACAGATACGCAGTATTTT
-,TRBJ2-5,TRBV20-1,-,CSASTPGRPETQYF,TGCAGTGCCTCGACACCCGGGAGACCAGAGACCCAGTACTTC
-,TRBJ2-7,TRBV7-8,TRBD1,CASSLRTGDYEQYF,TGTGCCAGCAGCCTGAGGACAGGGGACTACGAGCAGTACTTC
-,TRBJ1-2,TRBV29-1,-,CSVRGAYGYTF,TGCAGCGTGCGGGGTGCCTATGGCTACACCTTC
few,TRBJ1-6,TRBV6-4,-,CASNTPLHF,TGTGCCAGTAATACACCCCTCCACTTT
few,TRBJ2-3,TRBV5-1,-,CASSLWRDTQYF,TGTGCCAGCAGCTTATGGCGCGATACGCAGTATTTT
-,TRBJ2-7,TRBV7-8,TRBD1,CASSLIGRQGSISYEQYF,TGTGCCAGCAGCTTAATAGGGAGACAGGGGTCCATCTCCTACGAGCAGTACTTC
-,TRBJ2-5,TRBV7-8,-,CASSLGQEETQYF,TGTGCCAGCAGCTTAGGACAGGAAGAGACCCAGTACTTC
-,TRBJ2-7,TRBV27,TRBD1,CASSLLRDRAHEQYF,TGTGCCAGCAGCCTTCTCCGGGACAGGGCCCACGAGCAGTACTTC
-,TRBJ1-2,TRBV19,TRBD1,CASSPSWDRGGYGYTF,TGTGCCAGTAGTCCCTCCTGGGACAGGGGGGGCTATGGCTACACCTTC
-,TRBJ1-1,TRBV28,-,CASSTSTMNTEAFF,TGTGCCAGCAGTACCTCCACCATGAACACTGAAGCTTTCTTT
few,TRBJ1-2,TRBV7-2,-,CASSLDATNYGYTF,TGTGCCAGCAGCTTAGACGCGACTAACTATGGCTACACCTTC
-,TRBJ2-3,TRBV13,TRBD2,CASSPTLSGGTDTQYF,TGTGCCAGCAGCCCGACACTTAGCGGGGGCACAGATACGCAGTATTTT
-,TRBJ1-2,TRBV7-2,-,CASSPLTGSYGYTF,TGTGCCAGCAGCCCCCTAACAGGCAGCTATGGCTACACCTTC
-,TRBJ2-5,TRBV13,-,CASSSQKQETQYF,TGTGCCAGCAGCTCTCAAAAGCAAGAGACCCAGTACTTC
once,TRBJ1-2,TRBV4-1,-,CASSQDGRAGPHGYTF,TGCGCCAGCAGCCAAGATGGGCGGGCAGGGCCCCATGGCTACACCTTC
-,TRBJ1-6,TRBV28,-,CASSFRGSSPLHF,TGTGCCAGCAGTTTTAGAGGGAGTTCACCCCTCCACTTT
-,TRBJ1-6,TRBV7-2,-,CASSLSDSNSPLHF,TGTGCCAGCAGCTTATCGGACAGTAATTCACCCCTCCACTTT
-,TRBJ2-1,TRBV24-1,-,CATSGFNEQFF,TGTGCCACCAGTGGATTCAATGAGCAGTTCTTC
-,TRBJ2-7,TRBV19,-,CASRIEGSGTYEQYF,TGTGCCAGTAGGATCGAGGGTAGCGGAACATACGAGCAGTACTTC
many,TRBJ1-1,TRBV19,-,CASTIRLNTEAFF,TGTGCCAGTACCATTCGGCTGAACACTGAAGCTTTCTTT
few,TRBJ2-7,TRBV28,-,CASSYRDHNYEQYF,TGTGCCAGCAGTTACAGGGACCACAACTACGAGCAGTACTTC
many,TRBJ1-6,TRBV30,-,CAWSVGYNSPLHF,TGTGCCTGGAGTGTTGGCTATAATTCACCCCTCCACTTT
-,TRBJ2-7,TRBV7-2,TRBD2,CASSLRTSSYEQYF,TGTGCCAGCAGTCTCCGGACTAGTTCCTACGAGCAGTACTTC
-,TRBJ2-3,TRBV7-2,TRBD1,CASSLSGGSGDTQYF,TGTGCCAGCAGTTTATCAGGGGGCTCGGGAGATACGCAGTATTTT
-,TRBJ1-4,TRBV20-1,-,CSARDLRANEKLFF,TGCAGTGCTAGGGATCTCAGGGCGAATGAAAAACTGTTTTTT
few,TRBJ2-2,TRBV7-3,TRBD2,CASSVASGNTGELFF,TGTGCCAGCAGCGTAGCTAGCGGGAACACCGGGGAGCTGTTTTTT
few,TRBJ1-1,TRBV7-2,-,CASSLDQRDAFF,TGTGCCAGCAGCTTAGACCAACGGGATGCTTTCTTT
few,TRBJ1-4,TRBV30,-,CAWNPGIDEKLFF,TGTGCCTGGAACCCAGGGATAGATGAAAAACTGTTTTTT
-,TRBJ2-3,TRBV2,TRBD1,CASSNGQGTDTQYF,TGTGCCAGCAGCAACGGACAGGGCACAGATACGCAGTATTTT
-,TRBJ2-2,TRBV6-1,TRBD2,CASRKREAGELFF,TGTGCCAGCAGAAAGCGGGAGGCCGGGGAGCTGTTTTTT
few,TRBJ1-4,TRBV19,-,CASSKLQPGTINEKLFF,TGTGCCAGTAGTAAACTCCAACCCGGGACGATCAATGAAAAACTGTTTTTT
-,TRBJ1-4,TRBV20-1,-,CLAEGGQGSNEKLFF,TGCCTAGCAGAGGGGGGCCAGGGGTCTAATGAAAAACTGTTTTTT
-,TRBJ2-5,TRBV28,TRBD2,CASSSKIRLAGYQETQYF,TGTGCCAGCAGTTCCAAGATTAGACTAGCGGGCTACCAAGAGACCCAGTACTTC
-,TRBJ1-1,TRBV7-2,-,CASSPEDTEAFF,TGTGCCAGCAGCCCCGAGGACACTGAAGCTTTCTTT
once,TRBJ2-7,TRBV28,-,CASSIDRNLYEQYF,TGTGCCAGCAGTATAGACAGGAACCTCTACGAGCAGTACTTC
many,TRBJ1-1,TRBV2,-,CASSESRGLAFF,TGTGCCAGCAGTGAGTCCAGGGGATTGGCTTTCTTT
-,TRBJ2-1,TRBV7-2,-,CASSHLDRPYEQFF,TGTGCCAGCAGCCACCTCGACAGACCCTACGAGCAGTTCTTC
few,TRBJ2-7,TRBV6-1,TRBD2,CASSASGAYEQYF,TGTGCCAGCAGTGCTAGCGGGGCCTACGAGCAGTACTTC
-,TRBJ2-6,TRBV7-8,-,CASSLLGAGLGANVLTF,TGTGCCAGCAGCCTGCTAGGGGCAGGGTTGGGGGCCAACGTCCTGACTTTC
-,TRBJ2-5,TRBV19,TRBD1,CASSTGTASETQYF,TGTGCCAGTAGTACCGGGACAGCTTCCGAGACCCAGTACTTC
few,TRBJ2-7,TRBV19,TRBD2,CASSMTRAGDEQYF,TGTGCCAGTAGTATGACTAGAGCGGGGGACGAGCAGTACTTC
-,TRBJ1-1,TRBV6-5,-,CASSYWVRTNTEAFF,TGTGCCAGCAGTTACTGGGTCAGGACGAACACTGAAGCTTTCTTT
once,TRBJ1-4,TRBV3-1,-,CASSPRDRNEKLFF,TGTGCCAGCAGCCCCCGGGACCGAAATGAAAAACTGTTTTTT